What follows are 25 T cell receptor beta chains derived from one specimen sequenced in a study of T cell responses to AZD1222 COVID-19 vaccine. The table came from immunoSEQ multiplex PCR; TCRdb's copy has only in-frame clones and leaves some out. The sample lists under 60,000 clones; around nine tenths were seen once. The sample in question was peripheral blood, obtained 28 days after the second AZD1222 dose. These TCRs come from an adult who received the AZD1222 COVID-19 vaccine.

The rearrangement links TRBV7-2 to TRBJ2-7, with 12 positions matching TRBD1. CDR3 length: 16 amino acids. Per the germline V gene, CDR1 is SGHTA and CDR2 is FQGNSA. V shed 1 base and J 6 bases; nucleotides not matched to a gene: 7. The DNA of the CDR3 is TGTGCCAGCAGCTTAGGAGCTGGGACAGGGGGCGTCGAGCAGTACTTC. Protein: CASSLGAGTGGVEQYF.

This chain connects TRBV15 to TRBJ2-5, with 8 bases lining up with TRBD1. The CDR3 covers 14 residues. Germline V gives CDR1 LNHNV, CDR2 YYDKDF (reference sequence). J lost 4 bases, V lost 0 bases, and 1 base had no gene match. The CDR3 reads CATSRDRGRETQYF. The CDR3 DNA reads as TGTGCCACCAGCAGAGACAGGGGGCGAGAGACCCAGTACTTC.

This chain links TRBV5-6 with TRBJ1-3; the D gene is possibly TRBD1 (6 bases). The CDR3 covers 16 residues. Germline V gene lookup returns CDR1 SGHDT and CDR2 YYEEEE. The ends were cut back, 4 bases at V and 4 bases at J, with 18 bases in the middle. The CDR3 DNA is TGTGCCAGCAGCGTGACAGGCTGGGTCAAGGGAAACACCATATATTTT. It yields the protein CASSVTGWVKGNTIYF.

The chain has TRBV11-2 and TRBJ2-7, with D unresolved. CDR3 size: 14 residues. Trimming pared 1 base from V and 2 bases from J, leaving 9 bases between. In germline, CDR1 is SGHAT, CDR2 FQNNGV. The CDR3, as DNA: TGTGCCAGCAGCTTAGTAGCACAGCCCTACGAGCAGTACTTC. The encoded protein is CASSLVAQPYEQYF. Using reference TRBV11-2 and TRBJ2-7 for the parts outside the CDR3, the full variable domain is EAGVAQSPRYKIIEKRQSVAFWCNPISGHATLYWYQQILGQGPKLLIQFQNNGVVDDSQLPKDRFSAERLKGVDSTLKIQPAKLEDSAVYLCASSLVAQPYEQYFGPGTRLTVT.

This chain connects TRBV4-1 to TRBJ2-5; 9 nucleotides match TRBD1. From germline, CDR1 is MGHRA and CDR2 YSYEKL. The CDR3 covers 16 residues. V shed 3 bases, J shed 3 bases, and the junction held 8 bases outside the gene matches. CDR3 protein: CASSHPPRDREETQYF. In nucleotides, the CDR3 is TGCGCCAGCAGCCATCCTCCCCGGGACAGGGAAGAGACCCAGTACTTC.

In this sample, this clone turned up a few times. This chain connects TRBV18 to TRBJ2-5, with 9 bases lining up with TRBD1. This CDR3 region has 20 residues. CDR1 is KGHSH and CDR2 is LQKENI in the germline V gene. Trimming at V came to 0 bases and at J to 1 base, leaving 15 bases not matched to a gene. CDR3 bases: TGTGCCAGCTCACCACCCAGATCCCCGGGACAGGGATTTTTCCAAGAGACCCAGTACTTC. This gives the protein CASSPPRSPGQGFFQETQYF.

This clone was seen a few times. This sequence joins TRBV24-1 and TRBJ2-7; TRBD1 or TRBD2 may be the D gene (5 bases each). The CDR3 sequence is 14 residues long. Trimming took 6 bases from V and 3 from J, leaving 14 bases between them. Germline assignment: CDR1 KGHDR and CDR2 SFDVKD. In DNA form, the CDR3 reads TGTGCCACCAGTAGCTCCGGGACGAACTACGAGCAGTACTTC. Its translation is CATSSSGTNYEQYF.

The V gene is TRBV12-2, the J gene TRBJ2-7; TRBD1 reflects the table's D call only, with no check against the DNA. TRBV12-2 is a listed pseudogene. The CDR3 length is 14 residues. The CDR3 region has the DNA TGTGCAAGTCGCCGGGACAGTTATATCTACGAGCAGTACTTC. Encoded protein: CASRRDSYIYEQYF.

In DNA, the CDR3 is TGTGCCAGCTCACCACCCCAGGTCCCTAGCACAGATACGCAGTATTTT. Its translation: CASSPPQVPSTDTQYF. The chain has TRBV18 and TRBJ2-3; D is undetermined. V lost 0 bases and J 0 bases, leaving 10 bases between the germline ends. Germline V gene data show CDR1 as KGHSH and CDR2 as LQKENI. This CDR3 is built from 16 residues.

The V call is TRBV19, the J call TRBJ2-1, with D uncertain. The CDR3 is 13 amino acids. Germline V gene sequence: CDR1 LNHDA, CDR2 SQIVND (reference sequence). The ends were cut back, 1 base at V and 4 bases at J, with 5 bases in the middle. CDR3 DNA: TGTGCCAGTAGTATAGGCCGTTACAATGAGCAGTTCTTC. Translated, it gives CASSIGRYNEQFF.

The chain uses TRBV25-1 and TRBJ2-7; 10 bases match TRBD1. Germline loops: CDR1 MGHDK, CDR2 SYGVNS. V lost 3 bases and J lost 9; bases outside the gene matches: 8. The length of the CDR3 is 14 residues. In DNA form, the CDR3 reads TGTGCCAGCAGTGACTATCGGGACAGGGGTTGGCAGTACTTC. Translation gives CASSDYRDRGWQYF.

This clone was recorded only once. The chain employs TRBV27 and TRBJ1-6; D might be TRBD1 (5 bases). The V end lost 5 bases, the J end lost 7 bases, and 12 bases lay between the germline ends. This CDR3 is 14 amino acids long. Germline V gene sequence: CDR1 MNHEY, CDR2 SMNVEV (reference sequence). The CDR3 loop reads CASSAQGWNSPLHF. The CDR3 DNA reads TGTGCCAGCAGTGCCCAGGGATGGAATTCACCCCTCCACTTT.

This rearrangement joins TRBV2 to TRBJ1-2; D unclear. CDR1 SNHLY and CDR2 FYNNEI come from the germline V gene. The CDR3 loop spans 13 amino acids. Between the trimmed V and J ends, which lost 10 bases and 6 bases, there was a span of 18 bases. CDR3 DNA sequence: TGTGCCACCTCCCCCCCGGGGAGCGATGGCTACACCTTC. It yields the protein CATSPPGSDGYTF. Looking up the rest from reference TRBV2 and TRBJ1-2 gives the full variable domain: EPEVTQTPSHQVTQMGQEVILRCVPISNHLYFYWYRQILGQKVEFLVSFYNNEISEKSEIFDDQFSVERPDGSNFTLKIRSTKLEDSAMYFCATSPPGSDGYTFGSGTRLTVV.

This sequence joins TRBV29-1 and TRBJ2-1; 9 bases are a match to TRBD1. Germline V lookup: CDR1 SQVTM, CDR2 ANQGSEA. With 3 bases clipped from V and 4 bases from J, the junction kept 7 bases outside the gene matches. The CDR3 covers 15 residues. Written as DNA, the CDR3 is TGCAGCGTTGAGCTGGACAGGGGACTTTACAATGAGCAGTTCTTC. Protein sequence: CSVELDRGLYNEQFF.

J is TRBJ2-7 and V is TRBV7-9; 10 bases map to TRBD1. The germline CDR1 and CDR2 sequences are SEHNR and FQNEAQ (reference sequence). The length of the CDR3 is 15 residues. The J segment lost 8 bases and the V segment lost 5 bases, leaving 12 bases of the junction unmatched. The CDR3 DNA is TGTGCCAGCAGCCAGCCCGGGACAGGGGCGGATCAGCAGTACTTC. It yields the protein CASSQPGTGADQQYF. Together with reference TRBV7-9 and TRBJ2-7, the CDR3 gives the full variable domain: DTGVSQNPRHKITKRGQNVTFRCDPISEHNRLYWYRQTLGQGPEFLTYFQNEAQLEKSRLLSDRFSAERPKGSFSTLEIQRTEQGDSAMYLCASSQPGTGADQQYFGPGTRLTVT.

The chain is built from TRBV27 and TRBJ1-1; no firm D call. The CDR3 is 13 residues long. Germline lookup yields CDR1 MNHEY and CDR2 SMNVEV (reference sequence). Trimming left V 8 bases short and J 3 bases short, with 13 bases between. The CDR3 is CASRSQRDTEAFF. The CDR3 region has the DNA TGTGCCAGCCGGAGTCAAAGGGACACTGAAGCTTTCTTT.

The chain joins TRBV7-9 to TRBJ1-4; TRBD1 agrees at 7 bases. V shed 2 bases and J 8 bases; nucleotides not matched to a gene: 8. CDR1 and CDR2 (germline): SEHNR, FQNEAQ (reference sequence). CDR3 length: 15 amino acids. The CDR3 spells CASSLTGTAGEKLFF. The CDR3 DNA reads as TGTGCCAGCAGCTTAACCGGGACAGCGGGGGAAAAACTGTTTTTT.

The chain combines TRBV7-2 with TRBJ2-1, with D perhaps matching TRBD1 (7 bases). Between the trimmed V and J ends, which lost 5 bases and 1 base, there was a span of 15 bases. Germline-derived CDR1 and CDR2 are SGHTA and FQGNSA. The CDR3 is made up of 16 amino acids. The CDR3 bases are TGTGCCAGCAGCCAAAATCAGGGGGGATCCTACAATGAGCAGTTCTTC. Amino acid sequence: CASSQNQGGSYNEQFF.

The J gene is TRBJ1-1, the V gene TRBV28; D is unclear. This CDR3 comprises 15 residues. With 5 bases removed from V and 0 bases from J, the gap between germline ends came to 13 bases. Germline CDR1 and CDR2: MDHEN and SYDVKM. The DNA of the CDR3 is TGTGCCAGCAGTGCCGAACCGGGTTTGAACACTGAAGCTTTCTTT. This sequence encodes CASSAEPGLNTEAFF. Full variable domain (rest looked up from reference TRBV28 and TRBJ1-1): DVKVTQSSRYLVKRTGEKVFLECVQDMDHENMFWYRQDPGLGLRLIYFSYDVKMKEKGDIPEGYSVSREKKERFSLILESASTNQTSMYLCASSAEPGLNTEAFFGQGTRLTVV.

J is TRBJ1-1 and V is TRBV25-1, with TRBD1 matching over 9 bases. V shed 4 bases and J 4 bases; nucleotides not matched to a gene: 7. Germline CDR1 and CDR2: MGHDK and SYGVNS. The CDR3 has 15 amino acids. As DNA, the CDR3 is TGTGCCAGCAGTGGATTAGGACAGGGGACCACTGAAGCTTTCTTT. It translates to CASSGLGQGTTEAFF.

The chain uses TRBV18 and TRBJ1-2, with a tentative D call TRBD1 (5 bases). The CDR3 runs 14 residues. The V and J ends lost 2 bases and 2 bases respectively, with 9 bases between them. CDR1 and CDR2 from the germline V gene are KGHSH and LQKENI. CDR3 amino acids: CASSPSGQNYGYTF. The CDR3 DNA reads TGTGCCAGCTCACCATCCGGACAAAACTATGGCTACACCTTC.

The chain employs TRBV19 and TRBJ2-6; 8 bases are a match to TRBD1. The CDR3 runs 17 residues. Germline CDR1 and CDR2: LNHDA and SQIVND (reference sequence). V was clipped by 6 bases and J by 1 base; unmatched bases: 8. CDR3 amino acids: CASSATGGRSGANVLTF. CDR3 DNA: TGTGCCAGTAGCGCCACAGGGGGAAGGTCTGGGGCCAACGTCCTGACTTTC.

CDR3 residues: CASSFRPNTEAFF. CDR3 DNA sequence: TGTGCCAGCAGTTTTCGTCCGAACACTGAAGCTTTCTTT. The chain joins TRBV28 to TRBJ1-1, with D unclear. This CDR3 spans 13 amino acids. V lost 3 bases to trimming and J lost 1 base, with 6 bases between them. The germline V gene encodes CDR1 MDHEN and CDR2 SYDVKM.

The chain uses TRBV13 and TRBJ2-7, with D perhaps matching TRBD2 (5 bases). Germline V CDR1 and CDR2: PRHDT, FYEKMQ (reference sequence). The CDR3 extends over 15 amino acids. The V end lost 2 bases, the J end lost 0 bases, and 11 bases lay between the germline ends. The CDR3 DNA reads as TGTGCCAGCAGCTTACGAGGGAGCCCCTCCTACGAGCAGTACTTC. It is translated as CASSLRGSPSYEQYF.

The CDR3 nucleotides are TGTGCCAGCCTCGACAGGAATACCCACTCCTACGAGCAGTACTTC. Translated, it gives CASLDRNTHSYEQYF. V and J are TRBV28 and TRBJ2-7; TRBD1 might be the D (6 bases). This CDR3 is 15 amino acids long. The ends were cut back, 8 bases at V and 0 bases at J, with 17 bases in the middle. Germline CDR1 is MDHEN and CDR2 is SYDVKM.